The T cell receptor (beta chain) described here comes from a study of human T cells and chemical hapten exposure. This clonotype has ten or more counts. The time point was: pre-sensitization, week 0. This sample's treatment: therapeutic diphenylcyclopropenone sensitization with weekly scalp DPC. TCRdb redid the calling of the RACE reads with MiXCR, one entry per CDR3 protein. Among over 55,000 distinct CDR3 sequences, approximately 10% were seen once, and the ten largest hold around 10%. The ends lost 7 bases at V and 6 bases at J; junction bases unmatched: 8. The CDR3 covers 14 residues. The sequence was obtained from a man in his forties with alopecia areata. Some clones in this sample may be carry-over from other donors' samples. The chain recombines TRBV12-3 or TRBV12-4 with TRBJ2-2, with TRBD1 identical over 7 bases. This specimen consisted of whole blood, obtained in connection with sensitization to the hapten diphenylcyclopropenone (DPC). This chain's CDR3 is CASTPRGSPGELFF. The CDR3 DNA reads TGTGCCAGCACCCCCAGGGGGTCGCCCGGGGAGCTGTTTTTT.